The rows below give T cell receptor beta chains drawn from one sample of a study of human T cells and chemical hapten exposure. Via MiXCR, TCRdb re-called the RACE reads, giving one row per CDR3 protein. Counted here are 180,000 or so distinct CDR3 sequences, about 14% occurring once; the ten biggest clones make up 1.7%. The specimen comprised whole blood, sampled in connection with sensitization to the hapten diphenylcyclopropenone (DPC). The origin of the receptors is a woman in her thirties with alopecia areata. Some clones in this sample may be carry-over from other donors' samples. Both conserved end residues are part of each CDR3. The order of the fields is V gene, J gene, D gene, clone size, CDR3 DNA, CDR3 protein. D genes are given only for firm matches. Size tells how often a clone was seen (once, few, many) or the class of an expanded clone, and some rows leave it out.

V: TRBV29-1; J: TRBJ1-4; D: NA; size: NA; DNA: TGCAGCGTTCAGGCCCCAGGGGTGAATGAAAAACTGTTTTTT; CDR3: CSVQAPGVNEKLFF
V: TRBV12-3/TRBV12-4; J: TRBJ2-5; D: NA; size: NA; DNA: TGTGCCAGCAGTTTCGGGTTTTCAGAGACCCAGTACTTC; CDR3: CASSFGFSETQYF
V: TRBV5-4; J: TRBJ2-5; D: NA; size: NA; DNA: TGTGCCAGCAGCTCAATGGGGGTCGAGACCCAGTACTTC; CDR3: CASSSMGVETQYF
V: TRBV28; J: TRBJ1-6; D: NA; size: few; DNA: TGTGCCAGCAGTTCTCCCGGGACCAGGGGCGGCTATAATTCACCCCTCCACTTT; CDR3: CASSSPGTRGGYNSPLHF
V: TRBV6-5; J: TRBJ2-2; D: NA; size: NA; DNA: TGTGCCAGCAGTTACGGACGGTACACCGGGGAGCTGTTTTTT; CDR3: CASSYGRYTGELFF
V: TRBV20-1; J: TRBJ2-7; D: TRBD1; size: NA; DNA: TGCAGTGCTCGCACCCTAGGACAGGGGGTGGACTACGAGCAGTACTTC; CDR3: CSARTLGQGVDYEQYF
V: TRBV6-5; J: TRBJ1-2; D: NA; size: few; DNA: TGTGCCAGCAGTCCCGACAGTGCTAAGGGCTACACCTTC; CDR3: CASSPDSAKGYTF
V: TRBV28; J: TRBJ2-7; D: TRBD1; size: few; DNA: TGTGCCAGCAGGCCTCCGGGACAGCTTTACGAGCAGTACTTC; CDR3: CASRPPGQLYEQYF
V: TRBV7-9; J: TRBJ1-1; D: NA; size: NA; DNA: TGTGCCAGCAGCGCAACACAGGGATCGAACACTGAAGCTTTCTTT; CDR3: CASSATQGSNTEAFF
V: TRBV7-2; J: TRBJ1-1; D: NA; size: few; DNA: TGTGCCAGCAGCTTAGGACAAATTACTGAAGCTTTCTTT; CDR3: CASSLGQITEAFF
V: TRBV5-1; J: TRBJ2-7; D: TRBD2; size: few; DNA: TGCGCCAGCAGCTTGGGGCTTGCGGGAGGGCCCTCCGAGCAGTACTTC; CDR3: CASSLGLAGGPSEQYF
V: TRBV9; J: TRBJ1-5; D: TRBD1; size: NA; DNA: TGTGCCAGCAGTATGACAGGGTACGGACAGCCCCAGCATTTT; CDR3: CASSMTGYGQPQHF